The 15 T cell receptor beta chains presented below share a single source sample, sequenced in a study of blood T cell repertoires in COVID-19. Libraries were prepared by immunoSEQ multiplex PCR; TCRdb keeps only in-frame clonotypes and omits some of them. The table has 150,000 or so clones, roughly 80% seen once; the top ten hold about 12%. Sequencing input: peripheral blood. The origin of the receptors is a woman aged 60-75 years with COVID-19, enrolled during active disease.

This clone was recorded a few times. This chain joins TRBV30 and TRBJ1-6, with TRBD1 identical over 10 bases. Trimming took 4 bases from V and 10 from J; bases not matched to a gene: 10. The germline V gene encodes CDR1 GTSNPN and CDR2 SVGIG (reference sequence). The CDR3 totals 15 residues. As DNA, the CDR3 is TGTGCCTGGATCCCCCCGGGACAGGGGAAATCACCCCTCCACTTT. This codes for CAWIPPGQGKSPLHF. The full variable domain, rest sourced from reference TRBV30 and TRBJ1-6, is SQTIHQWPATLVQPVGSPLSLECTVEGTSNPNLYWYRQAAGRGLQLLFYSVGIGQISSEVPQNLSASRPQDRQFILSSKKLLLSDSGFYLCAWIPPGQGKSPLHFGNGTRLTVT.

V gene TRBV12-3 or TRBV12-4 combines with J gene TRBJ2-1, with D unresolved. Trimming took off 6 bases at V and 0 bases at J, with 6 bases between the two ends. The CDR3 extends over 13 amino acids. In DNA form, the CDR3 reads TGTGCCAGCAGGGCTCGCTCCTACAATGAGCAGTTCTTC. Its protein product is CASRARSYNEQFF.

This rearrangement joins TRBV10-2 to TRBJ1-1; D unclear. Germline-derived CDR1 and CDR2 are WSHSY and SAAADI. CDR3 length: 12 residues. The V end lost 4 bases, the J end lost 6 bases, and 9 bases lay between the germline ends. CDR3 coding DNA: TGCGCCAGCAGTGGAGGGTTTGCTGAAGCTTTCTTT. It yields the protein CASSGGFAEAFF.

The rearrangement uses TRBV24-1 and TRBJ2-2, with D perhaps matching TRBD2 (7 bases). The V gene lost 5 bases and the J gene lost 6 bases, with 24 bases spanning the gap. Germline V lookup: CDR1 KGHDR, CDR2 SFDVKD. CDR3 length: 18 residues. The CDR3 spells CATSGPLGGREAAGELFF. CDR3 in DNA: TGTGCCACCAGTGGGCCCCTCGGGGGGCGTGAGGCTGCCGGGGAGCTGTTTTTT.

V and J are TRBV6-6 and TRBJ1-5, with D possibly matching TRBD1 (6 bases). CDR3 length equals 15 residues. The ends were cut back, 7 bases at V and 3 bases at J, with 16 bases in the middle. CDR1 and CDR2 (germline): MNHNY, SVGAGI (reference sequence). This CDR3 reads CASKSGVINNQPQHF. The CDR3 DNA reads TGTGCCAGCAAATCAGGGGTAATAAACAATCAGCCCCAGCATTTT.

This chain links TRBV6-5 with TRBJ1-1, with TRBD1 as a possible D gene (6 bases). Germline V gives CDR1 MNHEY, CDR2 SVGAGI. The CDR3 totals 14 residues. V was shortened by 2 bases and J by 2 bases, with 9 bases between the two germline ends. This chain's CDR3 is CASSYGTPNTEAFF. CDR3 nucleotide sequence: TGTGCCAGCAGTTACGGGACACCAAACACTGAAGCTTTCTTT.

This sequence joins TRBV19 and TRBJ1-1; D not certain. This CDR3 has 15 amino acids. The V end was cut by 10 bases, the J end by 0 bases, with 18 bases between. Germline CDR1 and CDR2: LNHDA and SQIVND (reference sequence). CDR3 nucleotide sequence: TGTGCCACCTTGGACGGCGGACTGATGAACACTGAAGCTTTCTTT. This encodes CATLDGGLMNTEAFF. Drawing the rest from reference TRBV19 and TRBJ1-1, the complete variable domain is DGGITQSPKYLFRKEGQNVTLSCEQNLNHDAMYWYRQDPGQGLRLIYYSQIVNDFQKGDIAEGYSVSREKKESFPLTVTSAQKNPTAFYLCATLDGGLMNTEAFFGQGTRLTVV.

The chain links TRBV3-1 (or the pseudogene TRBV3-2) to TRBJ1-1, with TRBD1 as a possible D gene (6 bases). CDR1 LGHDT and CDR2 YNNKEL come from the germline V gene (reference sequence). This CDR3 spans 14 amino acids. The V and J ends lost 4 bases and 1 base respectively, with 10 bases between them. This CDR3 is CASSLGQRNTEAFF. CDR3 in DNA: TGTGCCAGCAGCCTCGGACAGCGGAACACTGAAGCTTTCTTT.

The chain links TRBV11-2 to TRBJ2-1, with 9 positions matching TRBD2. V shed 1 base, J shed 9 bases, and the junction held 4 bases outside the gene matches. The CDR3 has 14 amino acids. In germline, CDR1 is SGHAT, CDR2 FQNNGV. Here the CDR3 reads CASSLVAGVSEQFF. The CDR3 DNA sequence: TGTGCCAGCAGCTTAGTAGCGGGAGTATCTGAGCAGTTCTTC.

This clone was seen more than once but under ten times. The chain joins TRBV30 to TRBJ1-2; a weak D match, TRBD1 (5 bases). The ends were cut back, 7 bases at V and 7 bases at J, with 13 bases in the middle. The CDR3 is 11 residues long. Germline CDR1 is GTSNPN and CDR2 is SVGIG (reference sequence). The CDR3 region is CASARGGGYTF. For the CDR3, the DNA is TGTGCCTCTGCGCGGGGGGGTGGCTACACCTTC.

J is TRBJ2-5 and V is TRBV19, with a tentative D call TRBD1 (5 bases). Germline V gene sequence: CDR1 LNHDA, CDR2 SQIVND (reference sequence). V was trimmed by 5 bases and J by 1 base, leaving 8 bases between them. The CDR3 covers 13 residues. Here the CDR3 reads CASSRQSQETQYF. The CDR3, as DNA: TGTGCCAGTAGTCGACAGAGCCAAGAGACCCAGTACTTC.

The chain recombines TRBV3-1 (or the pseudogene TRBV3-2) with TRBJ2-1; TRBD1 might be the D (6 bases). Per germline, CDR1 LGHDT and CDR2 YNNKEL (reference sequence). The germline V and J ends were trimmed by 4 bases and 6 bases, with 19 bases remaining between them. CDR3 length: 16 amino acids. CDR3 nucleotide sequence: TGTGCCAGCAGCCCCCTCGGCGGCAGGGGAAGCAATGAGCAGTTCTTC. Translating gives CASSPLGGRGSNEQFF.

V is TRBV7-8 and J is TRBJ1-3; TRBD1 is a possible D gene (6 bases). The CDR3 runs 14 residues. V gave up 5 bases and J gave up 2 bases, with 10 bases separating them. CDR1 and CDR2 from the germline V gene are SGHVS and FQNEAQ. The CDR3 spells CASSPNRAGNTIYF. The CDR3 DNA follows: TGTGCCAGCAGCCCGAACAGGGCTGGAAACACCATATATTTT. The whole variable domain, filled in from reference TRBV7-8 and TRBJ1-3, reads GAGVSQSPRYKVAKRGQDVALRCDPISGHVSLFWYQQALGQGPEFLTYFQNEAQLDKSGLPSDRFFAERPEGSVSTLKIQRTQQEDSAVYLCASSPNRAGNTIYFGEGSWLTVV.

This clone was found a few times. CDR3: CASSATSGNMNTGELFF. The CDR3 DNA is TGTGCCAGCTCCGCGACTAGCGGGAATATGAACACCGGGGAGCTGTTTTTT. The chain recombines TRBV18 with TRBJ2-2, with TRBD2 matching 11 bases. J lost 1 base, V lost 6 bases, and 7 bases had no gene match. This CDR3 has 17 amino acids. Germline V gene sequence: CDR1 KGHSH, CDR2 LQKENI.

In this sample, this clone turned up once. V gene TRBV11-2 combines with J gene TRBJ2-7, with TRBD1 identical over 7 bases. V shed 5 bases and J 0 bases; nucleotides not matched to a gene: 10. In germline, CDR1 is SGHAT, CDR2 FQNNGV. The CDR3 is 16 amino acids. The CDR3 sequence: CASSPGPGQSSYEQYV. Here the CDR3 DNA reads TGTGCCAGCAGCCCTGGGCCGGGACAGAGCTCCTACGAGCAGTACGTC.